This entry is about one T cell receptor (beta chain). Which antigen it targets is not known. Per-nucleotide qualities are absent, and no much larger clonotype sits a single base away. TCRbeta CDR3 regions were amplified from genomic DNA using the immunoSEQ Assay, a bias-controlled multiplex PCR. The original methods were these. The number of nucleated cells in each sample was estimated by amplification of reference gene primers within the assay. Sequence reads were collapsed and filtered to measure the absolute abundance of every unique TCRbeta CDR3 rearrangement. Productive Simpson clonality was computed per sample as the square root of Simpson's diversity index over productive rearrangements. TCRdb holds this immuneACCESS table with in-frame rearrangements only. Some clones are missing; in checked studies, unresolved V genes explain under half, and the rest has no known cause. D and trimming were read from the DNA, whereas the V and J calls and clone size are those reported in that table. The sample table records approximately 97,000 clones; 70% to 90% of these occur just once. The ten largest account for about 10% of the sample.

CDR1 SNHLY and CDR2 FYNNEI are derived from the germline V gene. V ends up 6 bases short and J 3 bases short, with an unmatched junction base count of 5. The CDR3 has 14 amino acids, counting the end cysteine and phenylalanine. The sequence is cut down to CDR3 DNA, 42 bases in frame from base 1. This sample is drawn from a study of blood T cell repertoires in COVID-19 (dated by TCRdb to 2018 to 2020). In the study overall: Samples from collaborators originated in the United States, Italy and Spain and spanned both the acute and convalescent phases of COVID-19. The samples were drawn from two sources: the first 160 participants of the ongoing ImmuneRACE study, and fewer than 1,500 subjects contributed by 6 global collaborators. The material from the prospective study consisted of cDNA or gDNA derived from T cells, B-cell-depleted T cells, or PBMCs. Nearly every sample came with metadata listing a de-identified subject ID, COVID-19 status, age in years and sex. A freely available public database, intended as a resource for researchers studying the immune response to SARS-CoV-2, is where the repertoires were released. Where available, HLA class I and class II types were obtained from metadata supplied by the sample provider rather than from assay-based typing. The dataset comprised deeply sampled blood TCRbeta repertoires from subjects exposed to, actively infected with, or recovered from COVID-19. The full study reports these points: The quantity of clinical and demographic metadata differed by source and by participant and was supplied without curation.

Collaborating institutions collected whole blood in K2EDTA tubes following their own protocols. For TCRbeta analysis, collaborator samples were shipped as frozen whole blood, as isolated PBMCs, or as DNA extracted from either sample type. Sequencing was carried out using peripheral blood. This sequence uses TRBV2 and TRBJ2-3, and 8 junctional nucleotides match TRBD2. This clonotype was obtained from a man between 40 and 49 years old with active or convalescent COVID-19. The nucleotides read TGTGCCAGCAGGAGCGGGGGAGGAACAGATACGCAGTATTTT. It is translated as CASRSGGGTDTQYF.